What follows are 30 T cell receptor beta chains derived from one specimen sequenced in a study of blood T cell repertoires in COVID-19. Using immunoSEQ multiplex PCR, the repertoire was profiled, and TCRdb retains in-frame clones only, with some absent. Of some 110,000 clones in the sample, roughly 87% were seen once. Specimen: peripheral blood. These receptors were obtained from a human donor in a cohort sampled during active COVID-19.

This chain links TRBV28 with TRBJ2-3; D is ambiguous. This CDR3 region has 11 residues. Trimming removed 6 bases from V and 6 bases from J, with 7 bases in between. Germline V gene lookup returns CDR1 MDHEN and CDR2 SYDVKM. CDR3 loop: CASSPFDTQYF. CDR3 coding DNA: TGTGCCAGCAGCCCTTTTGATACGCAGTATTTT.

V is TRBV4-1 and J is TRBJ2-5; the D gene is possibly TRBD1 (5 bases). The V gene's germline CDR1 is MGHRA and CDR2 YSYEKL. Trimming pared 1 base from V and 6 bases from J, leaving 24 bases between. CDR3 length: 18 residues. The CDR3 sequence is CASSQAPTDRAFSKTQYF. The CDR3 DNA reads as TGCGCCAGCAGCCAAGCCCCTACAGACAGAGCCTTCTCGAAGACCCAGTACTTC.

The count of this clone is one. CDR3 protein: CASSLTGAEEAFF. In nucleotides, the CDR3 is TGTGCCAGCAGCCTAACAGGGGCCGAAGAAGCTTTCTTT. The chain links TRBV12-3 or TRBV12-4 to TRBJ1-1, with 7 positions matching TRBD1. The CDR3 is 13 amino acids. Trimming removed 6 bases from V and 8 bases from J; junction bases left unmatched: 9.

V and J are TRBV27 and TRBJ2-3; 9 bases line up with TRBD2. Germline values: CDR1 MNHEY, CDR2 SMNVEV (reference sequence). The ends lost 3 bases at V and 3 bases at J; junction bases unmatched: 1. The CDR3 runs 14 residues. CDR3 sequence (DNA): TGTGCCAGCAGTTTCGCGGGGGGGACAGATACGCAGTATTTT. Its translation is CASSFAGGTDTQYF.

The genes are TRBV28 and TRBJ2-7, with D tentatively TRBD1 (5 bases). Germline V gene data show CDR1 as MDHEN and CDR2 as SYDVKM. The V end lost 3 bases, the J end lost 0 bases, and 9 bases lay between the germline ends. This CDR3 region has 14 residues. CDR3 loop: CASSLSDSSYEQYF. In DNA, the CDR3 is TGTGCCAGCAGTTTGAGCGACAGCTCCTACGAGCAGTACTTC. The entire variable domain, with the rest obtained from reference TRBV28 and TRBJ2-7, is as follows: DVKVTQSSRYLVKRTGEKVFLECVQDMDHENMFWYRQDPGLGLRLIYFSYDVKMKEKGDIPEGYSVSREKKERFSLILESASTNQTSMYLCASSLSDSSYEQYFGPGTRLTVT.

The CDR3 reads CSAPLGGYTF. The CDR3 DNA follows: TGCAGTGCACCCCTGGGGGGGTACACCTTC. V and J are TRBV20-1 and TRBJ1-2; a possible D gene is TRBD1 (5 bases). The CDR3 runs to 10 residues. The germline V and J ends were trimmed by 6 bases and 11 bases, with 13 bases remaining between them. CDR1 is DFQATT, CDR2 SNEGSKA, per germline (reference sequence).

This sequence joins TRBV18 and TRBJ2-3; 8 nucleotides agree with TRBD1. Germline lookup yields CDR1 KGHSH and CDR2 LQKENI. V lost 4 bases, J lost 5 bases, and 5 bases stayed unmatched. The CDR3 has 14 amino acids. The CDR3 bases are TGTGCCAGCTCACTCCGGGACAGGCGAGATACGCAGTATTTT. Residues: CASSLRDRRDTQYF.

This sequence joins TRBV7-3 and TRBJ2-7; the match to TRBD1 covers 9 bases. Trimming removed 5 bases from V and 6 bases from J; junction bases left unmatched: 5. Germline values: CDR1 SGHTA, CDR2 FQGTGA. This CDR3 is built from 13 residues. CDR3 residues: CASSLTGGGEQYF. The CDR3, as DNA: TGTGCCAGCAGCCTTACAGGGGGCGGCGAGCAGTACTTC.

V usage is TRBV29-1 and J usage is TRBJ1-3, with 7 positions matching TRBD1. The germline V gene has CDR1 SQVTM and CDR2 ANQGSEA. The CDR3 runs 13 residues. Trimming cost V 7 bases and J 3 bases; bases outside gene matches: 6. The CDR3 region is CSATRGSGNTIYF. In DNA, the CDR3 is TGCAGCGCGACCAGGGGGAGTGGAAACACCATATATTTT. The full variable domain, rest sourced from reference TRBV29-1 and TRBJ1-3, is SAVISQKPSRDICQRGTSLTIQCQVDSQVTMMFWYRQQPGQSLTLIATANQGSEATYESGFVIDKFPISRPNLTFSTLTVSNMSPEDSSIYLCSATRGSGNTIYFGEGSWLTVV.

V gene TRBV10-1 combines with J gene TRBJ2-7; 7 bases line up with TRBD1. J lost 3 bases, V lost 3 bases, and 5 bases had no gene match. CDR1 is WNHNN, CDR2 SYGVQD, per germline (reference sequence). The CDR3 length is 14 residues. This chain's CDR3 is CASSDSAGGYEQYF. CDR3 bases: TGCGCCAGCAGTGACTCGGCAGGGGGCTACGAGCAGTACTTC.

V gene TRBV25-1 combines with J gene TRBJ1-6; 8 positions match TRBD1. CDR1 is MGHDK and CDR2 is SYGVNS in the germline V gene. After removal of 0 bases from V and 10 bases from J, the junction contained 8 bases not matched to a gene. The CDR3 length is 16 residues. CDR3 bases: TGTGCCAGCAGTGAATATGTGACAGGGGCGGTGTCACCCCTCCACTTT. This codes for CASSEYVTGAVSPLHF.

V usage is TRBV4-1 and J usage is TRBJ2-5; 9 positions match TRBD1. The CDR3 is 17 residues long. V lost 0 bases to trimming and J lost 4 bases; unmatched junction nucleotides: 9. Germline CDR1 and CDR2: MGHRA and YSYEKL. CDR3 residues: CASSQEGDRGWGETQYF. As DNA, the CDR3 is TGCGCCAGCAGCCAAGAGGGAGACAGGGGGTGGGGAGAGACCCAGTACTTC.

This clone was counted between two and nine times. This chain links TRBV4-1 with TRBJ1-4, with D hard to call. CDR3 length: 16 amino acids. The germline CDR1 and CDR2 sequences are MGHRA and YSYEKL. V lost 0 bases to trimming and J lost 5 bases, with 13 bases between them. The CDR3 region is CASSQDMGRANEKLFF. The CDR3 DNA reads TGCGCCAGCAGCCAAGATATGGGGAGGGCAAATGAAAAACTGTTTTTT.

The chain uses TRBV4-2 and TRBJ1-3; TRBD1 might be the D (5 bases). Deletions cut 0 bases from V and 2 bases from J, with 14 bases between. Germline CDR1 reads LGHNA; CDR2 reads YNFKEQ. The CDR3 runs 17 residues. The CDR3 nucleotides read TGTGCCAGCAGCCAAGAGCTCCAGGGTGGGGCTGGAAACACCATATATTTT. This sequence encodes CASSQELQGGAGNTIYF.

This chain uses TRBV5-1 with TRBJ2-3, with a tentative D call TRBD1 (5 bases). Trimming cost V 2 bases and J 1 base, with 5 bases left between them. Germline V gives CDR1 SGHRS, CDR2 YFSETQ. The CDR3 covers 13 residues. The CDR3 reads CASSLQGTDTQYF. Written as DNA, the CDR3 is TGCGCCAGCAGCTTACAGGGCACAGATACGCAGTATTTT.

J is TRBJ1-1 and V is TRBV5-8; D may be TRBD1 (6 bases). This CDR3 is built from 13 residues. The V gene lost 0 bases and the J gene lost 6 bases, with 9 bases spanning the gap. Germline CDR1 is SGHTS and CDR2 is YDEGEE. CDR3 residues: CASSLGQGPEAFF. CDR3 coding DNA: TGTGCCAGCAGCTTGGGGCAGGGGCCTGAAGCTTTCTTT.

This sequence joins TRBV28 and TRBJ1-2; perhaps TRBD1 as D (5 bases). The V end lost 2 bases, the J end lost 3 bases, and 10 bases lay between the germline ends. Per the germline V gene, CDR1 is MDHEN and CDR2 is SYDVKM. The CDR3 runs to 14 residues. CDR3 bases: TGTGCCAGCAGTTTAGACAGTCCCGACTATGGCTACACCTTC. It is translated as CASSLDSPDYGYTF.

The rearrangement uses TRBV27 and TRBJ1-5, with D possibly TRBD1 on 6 matching bases. There are 15 residues in the CDR3. Deletions cut 4 bases from V and 2 bases from J, with 12 bases between. Germline values: CDR1 MNHEY, CDR2 SMNVEV (reference sequence). CDR3 nucleotides: TGTGCCAGCAGTTGGGACAACCTAGGCAATCAGCCCCAGCATTTT. It specifies CASSWDNLGNQPQHF.

V and J are TRBV2 and TRBJ1-1, with D possibly matching TRBD1 (5 bases). The length of the CDR3 is 12 residues. Per germline, CDR1 SNHLY and CDR2 FYNNEI. The V end lost 7 bases, the J end lost 3 bases, and 9 bases lay between the germline ends. Here the CDR3 reads CASTGQDTEAFF. Written as DNA, the CDR3 is TGTGCCAGCACAGGACAAGACACTGAAGCTTTCTTT.

This chain joins TRBV5-4 and TRBJ1-3, with TRBD1 matching 8 bases. The V gene's germline CDR1 is SGHNT and CDR2 YYREEE (reference sequence). V shed 3 bases, J shed 3 bases, and the junction held 5 bases outside the gene matches. The CDR3 has 15 amino acids. CDR3 in amino acids: CASSSGQGRGNTIYF. DNA of the CDR3: TGTGCCAGCAGCTCTGGACAGGGCCGTGGAAACACCATATATTTT.

This chain joins TRBV25-1 and TRBJ1-2, with 9 bases matching TRBD1. Germline loops: CDR1 MGHDK, CDR2 SYGVNS. The trim removed 1 base at V and 8 bases at J, leaving 8 bases unmatched. There are 15 residues in the CDR3. CDR3 DNA: TGTGCCAGCAGTGAATTCTCACAGGGGGCTCGAGGCTACACCTTC. As protein: CASSEFSQGARGYTF.

DNA for the CDR3: TGTGCCAGCTCACCATATACAGGGGTAGGCAATCAGCCCCAGCATTTT. It specifies CASSPYTGVGNQPQHF. The rearrangement joins TRBV18 to TRBJ1-5; 7 positions agree with TRBD1. The V gene's germline CDR1 is KGHSH and CDR2 LQKENI. This CDR3 comprises 16 residues. After removal of 2 bases from V and 2 bases from J, the junction contained 6 bases not matched to a gene.

The V and J genes are TRBV5-1 and TRBJ2-2, with D hard to call. CDR3 length equals 13 residues. V shed 2 bases and J shed 5 bases, with 7 bases lying between them. Germline CDR1 and CDR2: SGHRS and YFSETQ. The CDR3 loop is CASSLELTGELFF. The CDR3 region has the DNA TGCGCCAGCAGCTTAGAGTTGACCGGGGAGCTGTTTTTT. Looking up the rest from reference TRBV5-1 and TRBJ2-2 gives the full variable domain: KAGVTQTPRYLIKTRGQQVTLSCSPISGHRSVSWYQQTPGQGLQFLFEYFSETQRNKGNFPGRFSGRQFSNSRSEMNVSTLELGDSALYLCASSLELTGELFFGEGSRLTVL.

The J gene is TRBJ2-1, the V gene TRBV10-1; 8 positions agree with TRBD1. This CDR3 is 15 amino acids long. CDR1 is WNHNN and CDR2 is SYGVQD in the germline V gene (reference sequence). Trimming at V came to 3 bases and at J to 4 bases, leaving 5 bases not matched to a gene. CDR3 sequence: CASSDPDRAYNEQFF. DNA for the CDR3: TGCGCCAGCAGTGACCCGGACAGGGCTTACAATGAGCAGTTCTTC.

The rearrangement links TRBV9 to TRBJ1-6; 8 bases line up with TRBD1. Per germline, CDR1 SGDLS and CDR2 YYNGEE. The V gene end was trimmed by 4 bases and the J gene end by 9 bases; junction bases not matched to a gene: 12. The CDR3 covers 16 residues. CDR3 DNA: TGTGCCAGCAGCCCAGACAGGGGCAGGGGTAGTTCACCCCTCCACTTT. Residues: CASSPDRGRGSSPLHF.

The chain employs TRBV19 and TRBJ2-5; 7 bases fit TRBD1. J was trimmed by 0 bases and V by 5 bases; bases with no gene match: 6. The germline V gene encodes CDR1 LNHDA and CDR2 SQIVND (reference sequence). CDR3 length: 15 amino acids. CDR3 bases: TGTGCCAGTAGTCGGGACAGAAAAAACCAAGAGACCCAGTACTTC. It specifies CASSRDRKNQETQYF.

The chain carries TRBV6-5 and TRBJ1-5; D might be TRBD1 (5 bases). Germline V gene sequence: CDR1 MNHEY, CDR2 SVGAGI. V lost 0 bases and J 1 base, leaving 7 bases between the germline ends. The CDR3 consists of 15 residues. The CDR3 DNA is TGTGCCAGCAGTTACTCCCGACAGAGCAATCAGCCCCAGCATTTT. Amino acid sequence: CASSYSRQSNQPQHF.

The genes are TRBV11-2 and TRBJ2-5, with a possible D match to TRBD2 (5 bases). Germline V gives CDR1 SGHAT, CDR2 FQNNGV. CDR3 length: 14 amino acids. Deletions cut 1 base from V and 5 bases from J, with 11 bases between. The CDR3 loop reads CASSLGLRGETQYF. DNA for the CDR3: TGTGCCAGCAGCTTAGGCCTCCGCGGGGAGACCCAGTACTTC.

V is TRBV29-1 and J is TRBJ2-7; 8 positions agree with TRBD1. The J segment lost 6 bases and the V segment lost 2 bases, leaving 6 bases of the junction unmatched. Germline V gene sequence: CDR1 SQVTM, CDR2 ANQGSEA. The CDR3 covers 13 residues. The CDR3 nucleotides read TGCAGCGTTGAACAAGACAGGGGAGGCGAGCAGTACTTC. Translating it yields CSVEQDRGGEQYF.

This clone was counted between two and nine times. The chain uses TRBV2 and TRBJ1-5, with D unresolved. V lost 0 bases and J lost 6, with 9 bases in between. The CDR3 consists of 14 residues. Per germline, CDR1 SNHLY and CDR2 FYNNEI. The CDR3 DNA reads TGTGCCAGCAGTGAAGCTTCGGGAGGTCAGCCCCAGCATTTT. Protein sequence: CASSEASGGQPQHF.